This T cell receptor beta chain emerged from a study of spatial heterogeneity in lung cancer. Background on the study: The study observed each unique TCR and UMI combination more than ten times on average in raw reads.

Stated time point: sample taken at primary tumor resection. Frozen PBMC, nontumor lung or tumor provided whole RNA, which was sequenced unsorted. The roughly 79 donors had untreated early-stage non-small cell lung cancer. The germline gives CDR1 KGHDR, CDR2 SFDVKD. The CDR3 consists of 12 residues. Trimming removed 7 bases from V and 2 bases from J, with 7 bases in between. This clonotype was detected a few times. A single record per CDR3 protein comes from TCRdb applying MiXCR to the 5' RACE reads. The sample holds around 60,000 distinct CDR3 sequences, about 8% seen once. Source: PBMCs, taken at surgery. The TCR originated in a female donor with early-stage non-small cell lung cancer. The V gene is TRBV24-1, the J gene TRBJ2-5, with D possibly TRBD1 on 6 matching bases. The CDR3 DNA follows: TGTGCCACCAGCAGGGGACAAGAGACCCAGTACTTC. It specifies CATSRGQETQYF.